This note documents a single TCR beta chain sequence. V lost 2 bases, J lost 4 bases, and 8 bases stayed unmatched. The CDR3 totals 16 residues. Per the germline V gene, CDR1 is PRHDT and CDR2 is FYEKMQ (reference sequence). Original handling: Cell counts per sample came from amplifying reference gene primers. This table comes from immunoSEQ multiplex PCR, and its TCRdb copy is limited to in-frame clones, with some not included. V, J and clone size are taken as reported in that table, and D and trimming were inferred from the DNA itself. The sample lists 300,000 to 450,000 clones, approximately 87% occurring once. These data come from a study of blood T cell repertoires in COVID-19. Study-level information: In each case, the material was cDNA or gDNA derived from T cells, B-cell-depleted T cells, or PBMCs.

Specimen: peripheral blood. The receptor comes from a woman aged 30 to 39 with COVID-19, enrolled during active disease. The chain recombines TRBV13 with TRBJ1-2, with 9 bases matching TRBD1. The chain's CDR3 is CASSLYRDRAFYGYTF. DNA for the CDR3: TGTGCCAGCAGCTTATACCGGGACAGGGCCTTCTATGGCTACACCTTC.